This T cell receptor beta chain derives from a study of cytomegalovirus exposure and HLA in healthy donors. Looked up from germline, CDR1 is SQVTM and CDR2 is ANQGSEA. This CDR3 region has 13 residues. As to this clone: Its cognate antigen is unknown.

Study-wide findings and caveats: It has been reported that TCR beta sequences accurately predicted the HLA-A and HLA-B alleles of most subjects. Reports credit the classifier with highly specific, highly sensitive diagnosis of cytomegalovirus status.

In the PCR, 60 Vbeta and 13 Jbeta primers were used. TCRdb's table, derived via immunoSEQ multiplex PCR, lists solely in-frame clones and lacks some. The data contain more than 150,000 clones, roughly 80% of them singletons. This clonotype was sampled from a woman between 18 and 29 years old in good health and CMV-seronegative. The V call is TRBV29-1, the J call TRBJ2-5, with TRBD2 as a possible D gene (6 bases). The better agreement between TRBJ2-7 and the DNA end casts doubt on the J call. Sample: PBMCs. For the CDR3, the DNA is TGCAGCGTTGGTGGTAGCGGACTATACGAGCAGTACTTC. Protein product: CSVGGSGLYEQYF.